This TCR beta chain came from a study of human T cells and chemical hapten exposure. Study in general: An area of 2 cm by less than 2.5 cm on upper inner arm skin received 2% DPC for sensitization.

Time point noted: patch test 2, 6 weeks after DPC sensitization. Treatment noted: therapeutic diphenylcyclopropenone sensitization with weekly scalp DPC. TCRdb itself ran the RACE reads through MiXCR, one entry per CDR3 protein. Here the sample spans under 450,000 distinct CDR3 sequences, 6% to 7% being singletons. Germline V CDR1 and CDR2: LGHNA, YSLEER. The CDR3 totals 13 residues. V lost 0 bases to trimming and J lost 5 bases, with 4 bases between them. The chain links TRBV4-3 to TRBJ2-2; D unresolved. This material consisted of whole blood, taken in connection with sensitization to the hapten diphenylcyclopropenone (DPC). The origin of this receptor is a woman aged 18-29 years with alopecia areata. Some clones in this sample may be carry-over from other donors' samples. CDR3 region: CASSQDLTGELFF. In nucleotides, the CDR3 is TGCGCCAGCAGCCAAGATTTAACCGGGGAGCTGTTTTTT.